This is a list of T cell receptor beta chains from one sample in a study of control samples from healthy donors and cancer patients. Sequenced by immunoSEQ multiplex PCR; TCRdb stores in-frame clones only, minus some. The table includes 90,000 to 100,000 clones, approximately 81% detected once. The sequenced sample consisted of blood. These receptors were collected from a woman in her thirties in good health. Both conserved end residues are part of each CDR3. D genes are given only for firm matches. Only some rows state a clone size, as once, few, many or a class for expanded clones.

CDR3 DNA	CDR3 protein	clone size	V gene	J gene	D gene
TGTGCCAGCAGCCGAGGACAGTACTACGAGCAGTACTTC	CASSRGQYYEQYF	NA	TRBV7-8	TRBJ2-7	NA
TGTGCCAGCTCACCACCGGGCGGGGATTTCAACGAGCAGTACTTC	CASSPPGGDFNEQYF	NA	TRBV18	TRBJ2-7	NA
TGTGCCAGCAGCTTGCGGGGGGGCGGCAAGACCCAGTACTTC	CASSLRGGGKTQYF	NA	TRBV5-8	TRBJ2-5	TRBD2
TGCGCCAGCAGCGCGGGACACCTCATGAACACTGAAGCTTTCTTT	CASSAGHLMNTEAFF	NA	TRBV5-1	TRBJ1-1	NA
TGTGCCAGCAGCCCGGGGTGGGGAGCAGGCTATGGCTACACCTTC	CASSPGWGAGYGYTF	NA	TRBV6-6	TRBJ1-2	NA
TGTGCCAGCAGCGAGACGCAGGCTCCCAATCAGCCCCAGCATTTT	CASSETQAPNQPQHF	once	TRBV3-1/TRBV3-2	TRBJ1-5	NA
TGTGCCAGCCCTACAGGGACTGAAGACAATGAGCAGTTCTTC	CASPTGTEDNEQFF	once	TRBV6-5	TRBJ2-1	NA
TGTGCCAGCAGCTTAGGGCAGGGGGGAGGGCCCCAGCATTTT	CASSLGQGGGPQHF	once	TRBV11-2	TRBJ1-5	TRBD1
TGCGCCAGCAGCCAAGTCGCTAATTTGCCGGCTGAGCAGTTCTTC	CASSQVANLPAEQFF	few	TRBV4-3	TRBJ2-1	NA
TGTGCCAGCAGCGACACGGGACACGAAGCTTTCTTT	CASSDTGHEAFF	NA	TRBV7-2	TRBJ1-1	NA
TGTGCCAGCAGCGCCGGATCTAGCGTGAACACCGGGGAGCTGTTTTTT	CASSAGSSVNTGELFF	NA	TRBV9	TRBJ2-2	NA
TGTGCCTGGGGCCAATGGACGGGGCTTGGCACCGGGGAGCTGTTTTTT	CAWGQWTGLGTGELFF	NA	TRBV30	TRBJ2-2	NA
TGTGCCAGCAGCTTAGATCTGGGCAGGGTGGAGACCCAGTACTTC	CASSLDLGRVETQYF	NA	TRBV11-2	TRBJ2-5	NA
TGCGCCAGCAGCCAAGATGGGGGGACCCTCAGGGCTGAAGCTTTCTTT	CASSQDGGTLRAEAFF	NA	TRBV4-3	TRBJ1-1	NA
TGTGCCAGTAGTAGAGGACGGTTGAACACTGAAGCTTTCTTT	CASSRGRLNTEAFF	NA	TRBV19	TRBJ1-1	NA
TGTGCCAGCAGCCGACGGTCCGGGACAGGGGCTAGATTCAGTGGCTACACCTTC	CASSRRSGTGARFSGYTF	NA	TRBV6-6	TRBJ1-2	TRBD1
TGTGCCAGCAGTTTATATGGTTACGAGCAGTACTTC	CASSLYGYEQYF	NA	TRBV12-3/TRBV12-4	TRBJ2-7	NA
TGTGCCAGTAGTATGGGCAGGGAAGGAGGGACGCCCCTCCACTTT	CASSMGREGGTPLHF	few	TRBV19	TRBJ1-6	NA
TGTGCCAGCAGCGAGCGGGACCCGACTAGCGATGAGCAGTTCTTC	CASSERDPTSDEQFF	NA	TRBV9	TRBJ2-1	TRBD2
TGTGCCAGCAGTCTCCGGACGGATTCACCCCTCCACTTT	CASSLRTDSPLHF	NA	TRBV6-5	TRBJ1-6	NA
TGTGCCAGCAGTTACCTCCTTAGCGGGGGGGCCTCCTACGAGCAGTACTTC	CASSYLLSGGASYEQYF	NA	TRBV6-2/TRBV6-3	TRBJ2-7	TRBD2
TGTGCCAGCAGGGGAGGGAGTCAGCCCCAGCATTTT	CASRGGSQPQHF	NA	TRBV12-3/TRBV12-4	TRBJ1-5	NA
TGTGCCAGCAGCTTAAGCATGAACACTGAAGCTTTCTTT	CASSLSMNTEAFF	NA	TRBV11-3	TRBJ1-1	NA